The clone carrying this T cell receptor (beta chain) occurred many times. TCRdb used MiXCR to reprocess the 5' RACE reads, holding one entry per CDR3 protein. Here the sample spans some 690,000 distinct CDR3 sequences, 21% being singletons. Per the germline V gene, CDR1 is WSHSY and CDR2 is SAAADI. With 7 bases removed from V and 0 bases from J, the gap between germline ends came to 7 bases. CDR3 size: 13 residues. The data originate from a study of identical twins. These same data were also listed under a study on T cells expressing NK-cell markers.

The receptor comes from a woman aged 18 to 35 in good health. This chain links TRBV10-2 with TRBJ2-1; no firm D call. The specimen sequenced was PBMCs. CDR3 sequence: CASTPVSYNEQFF. DNA for the CDR3: TGCGCCAGCACCCCTGTCTCCTACAATGAGCAGTTCTTC.